Below are 23 T cell receptor beta chains sequenced from a single sample in a study of T cells in Graves' hyperthyroidism and ophthalmopathy. Authors of the study amplified TCR beta CDR3 regions from RNA transcripts. First-round RT-PCR of the TCR CDR3 relied on the HTBI primer set. A single record per CDR3 protein comes from TCRdb applying MiXCR to the multiplex PCR reads. The sample has approximately 700,000 distinct CDR3 sequences, 15% to 20% seen once. Sequencing was done on a sample of blood. Every receptor here comes from a man aged 18 to 29 with Graves' hyperthyroidism.

This clonotype appeared a few times. V gene TRBV5-1 combines with J gene TRBJ1-1, with D possibly being TRBD1 (6 bases). CDR1 SGHRS and CDR2 YFSETQ come from the germline V gene. This CDR3 spans 13 amino acids. Between the trimmed V and J ends, which lost 7 bases and 6 bases, there was a span of 16 bases. The CDR3 region has the DNA TGCGCCAGCTCTTACGACAGGAGGTCTGAAGCTTTCTTT. This translates into CASSYDRRSEAFF. Combining the CDR3 with reference TRBV5-1 and TRBJ1-1 gives the whole variable domain KAGVTQTPRYLIKTRGQQVTLSCSPISGHRSVSWYQQTPGQGLQFLFEYFSETQRNKGNFPGRFSGRQFSNSRSEMNVSTLELGDSALYLCASSYDRRSEAFFGQGTRLTVV.

This clonotype occurred many times. The gene calls are TRBV7-3 and TRBJ2-5; D is possibly TRBD2 (7 bases). Germline CDR1 SGHTA, CDR2 FQGTGA. CDR3 size: 13 residues. The V end was cut by 5 bases, the J end by 10 bases, with 17 bases between. CDR3 sequence (DNA): TGTGCCAGCAGCGCAAACATAGGGGGGGACCAGTACTTC. It encodes CASSANIGGDQYF.

This clonotype came up a few times. The CDR3 here is CAWKPAGGKETQYF. The CDR3 DNA follows: TGTGCCTGGAAACCAGCGGGAGGGAAAGAGACCCAGTACTTC. The chain uses TRBV30 and TRBJ2-5; the match to TRBD2 covers 10 bases. This CDR3 region has 14 residues. V shed 4 bases and J 3 bases; nucleotides not matched to a gene: 5. CDR1 is GTSNPN, CDR2 SVGIG, per germline (reference sequence).

This clonotype was picked up a small number of times. V and J are TRBV29-1 and TRBJ2-1, with 8 nucleotides matching TRBD2. The V gene's germline CDR1 is SQVTM and CDR2 ANQGSEA. Losses at the gene ends were 6 bases for V and 2 bases for J; bases not matched to a gene: 6. The CDR3 is 14 amino acids. The CDR3 DNA reads as TGCAGCGTCGCCCCGGGACTAGCCTACAATGAGCAGTTCTTC. Amino acid sequence: CSVAPGLAYNEQFF.

Ten or more counts support this clonotype. The J gene is TRBJ2-7, the V gene TRBV6-1; 12 bases fit TRBD2. V lost 6 bases to trimming and J lost 3 bases; unmatched junction nucleotides: 12. This CDR3 has 17 amino acids. CDR1 and CDR2 from the germline V gene are MNHNS and SASEGT. CDR3 in DNA: TGTGCCAGCAGGTCCCTACTAGCGGGAGGAGGTCACTACGAGCAGTACTTC. It codes for CASRSLLAGGGHYEQYF.

V is TRBV7-9 and J is TRBJ1-2; D might be TRBD1 (5 bases). Germline-derived CDR1 and CDR2 are SEHNR and FQNEAQ (reference sequence). The length of the CDR3 is 14 residues. V lost 0 bases, J lost 5 bases, and 10 bases lay in between. CDR3 amino acids: CASSLALTVYGYTF. The DNA for the CDR3 is TGTGCCAGCAGCTTAGCTCTGACAGTGTATGGCTACACCTTC.

CDR3 sequence: CASSRELNNEETQYF. The DNA of the CDR3 is TGTGCCAGCAGTCGCGAGCTCAACAATGAAGAGACCCAGTACTTC. V and J are TRBV2 and TRBJ2-5; D remains ambiguous. Germline V lookup: CDR1 SNHLY, CDR2 FYNNEI. V lost 5 bases to trimming and J lost 3 bases, with 16 bases between them. This CDR3 has 15 residues.

This clonotype was recorded at least ten times. The V call is TRBV7-2, the J call TRBJ2-2; 7 nucleotides match TRBD2. The J segment lost 5 bases and the V segment lost 8 bases, leaving 8 bases of the junction unmatched. Looked up from germline, CDR1 is SGHTA and CDR2 is FQGNSA. CDR3 size: 14 residues. CDR3 loop: CASHYAGDTGELFF. DNA for the CDR3: TGTGCCAGCCACTATGCGGGAGATACCGGGGAGCTGTTTTTT. The full variable domain, completed using reference TRBV7-2 and TRBJ2-2, is GAGVSQSPSNKVTEKGKDVELRCDPISGHTALYWYRQSLGQGLEFLIYFQGNSAPDKSGLPSDRFSAERTGGSVSTLTIQRTQQEDSAVYLCASHYAGDTGELFFGEGSRLTVL.

This clonotype was seen repeatedly, ten times or more. The V call is TRBV28, the J call TRBJ1-6; 7 bases agree with TRBD1. The germline V gene has CDR1 MDHEN and CDR2 SYDVKM. The CDR3 runs 15 residues. J lost 7 bases, V lost 5 bases, and 8 bases had no gene match. Written as DNA, the CDR3 is TGTGCCAGCAGTATTGGGACAGCTAGAAATTCACCCCTCCACTTT. This sequence encodes CASSIGTARNSPLHF.

The chain is built from TRBV18 and TRBJ2-1, with 7 positions matching TRBD1. The CDR3 consists of 14 residues. Germline V CDR1 and CDR2: KGHSH, LQKENI. The V segment lost 2 bases and the J segment 6 bases; nucleotides outside the gene matches: 4. DNA of the CDR3: TGTGCCAGCTCACCAGAGGCAGGGGGCAATGAGCAGTTCTTC. It is translated as CASSPEAGGNEQFF. The full variable domain, its missing parts supplied by reference TRBV18 and TRBJ2-1, is NAGVMQNPRHLVRRRGQEARLRCSPMKGHSHVYWYRQLPEEGLKFMVYLQKENIIDESGMPKERFSAEFPKEGPSILRIQQVVRGDSAAYFCASSPEAGGNEQFFGPGTRLTVL.

In this sample, this clonotype turned up many times. The chain employs TRBV5-6 and TRBJ1-4, with 10 bases that match TRBD1. The CDR3 sequence is 14 residues long. Trimming at V came to 3 bases and at J to 7 bases, leaving 3 bases not matched to a gene. Germline values: CDR1 SGHDT, CDR2 YYEEEE. CDR3 DNA: TGTGCCAGCAGCTCGACAGGGGGCTTTGAAAAACTGTTTTTT. It translates to CASSSTGGFEKLFF.

This clonotype came up a few times. This chain connects TRBV6-1 to TRBJ2-5; 14 nucleotides line up with TRBD2. The trim removed 10 bases at V and 0 bases at J, leaving 16 bases unmatched. The CDR3 runs to 19 residues. Looked up from germline, CDR1 is MNHNS and CDR2 is SASEGT. The CDR3 DNA reads as TGTGCCACCAAGTCGGCGGGACTAGCGGGAGTACTGTACCAAGAGACCCAGTACTTC. It encodes CATKSAGLAGVLYQETQYF.

The chain has TRBV27 and TRBJ2-5, with TRBD2 matching over 11 bases. The junction had 10 bases not matched to a gene; V was cut back by 6 bases and J by 7 bases. CDR3 length: 15 residues. Germline V gives CDR1 MNHEY, CDR2 SMNVEV (reference sequence). CDR3 in DNA: TGTGCCAGCAGCCCAGGGACTAGCGGTGCCTCGACCCAGTACTTC. Its translation: CASSPGTSGASTQYF.

CDR3 sequence: CSALAGVLTQYF. For the CDR3, the DNA is TGCAGTGCTCTAGCGGGAGTTCTTACGCAGTATTTT. J is TRBJ2-3 and V is TRBV20-1; 10 bases line up with TRBD2. There are 12 residues in the CDR3. Trimming cost V 5 bases and J 8 bases; bases outside gene matches: 4. Germline V gene lookup returns CDR1 DFQATT and CDR2 SNEGSKA (reference sequence).

At least ten counts were recorded for this clonotype. V and J are TRBV20-1 and TRBJ2-4; 10 positions agree with TRBD1. The CDR3 is made up of 12 amino acids. Trimming took 6 bases from V and 7 from J; bases not matched to a gene: 3. The germline CDR1 and CDR2 sequences are DFQATT and SNEGSKA (reference sequence). The CDR3 protein is CSARQGANIQYF. CDR3 sequence (DNA): TGCAGTGCCCGACAGGGGGCGAACATTCAGTACTTC.

The J gene is TRBJ2-3, the V gene TRBV20-1, with 9 bases matching TRBD1. This CDR3 contains 16 residues. The V segment lost 3 bases and the J segment 5 bases; nucleotides outside the gene matches: 12. Looked up from germline, CDR1 is DFQATT and CDR2 is SNEGSKA (reference sequence). CDR3 sequence (DNA): TGCAGTGCTAGCCAACACGGGACAGGGCTGGGAGATACGCAGTATTTT. Encoded protein: CSASQHGTGLGDTQYF.

This rearrangement joins TRBV30 to TRBJ2-1; 13 bases match TRBD2. The junction had 0 bases not matched to a gene; V was cut back by 0 bases and J by 7 bases. Germline values: CDR1 GTSNPN, CDR2 SVGIG (reference sequence). The CDR3 totals 14 residues. As DNA, the CDR3 is TGTGCCTGGAGTGTGACTAGCGGGAGGAATGAGCAGTTCTTC. It codes for CAWSVTSGRNEQFF.

V usage is TRBV20-1 and J usage is TRBJ2-3, with 8 bases fitting TRBD1. The V gene end was trimmed by 0 bases and the J gene end by 11 bases; junction bases not matched to a gene: 7. This CDR3 is 13 amino acids long. Germline V gives CDR1 DFQATT, CDR2 SNEGSKA (reference sequence). The CDR3 nucleotides read TGCAGTGCTAGAGATGGGACAGGTATCGGGCAGTATTTT. Translating gives CSARDGTGIGQYF.

This clonotype has ten or more counts. The chain carries TRBV20-1 and TRBJ2-7; 7 positions agree with TRBD1. J lost 4 bases, V lost 6 bases, and 15 bases had no gene match. The CDR3 has 15 amino acids. Germline V gives CDR1 DFQATT, CDR2 SNEGSKA (reference sequence). The CDR3 DNA follows: TGCAGTGCAAACTCCGGGGACAGAGATTGGTACGAGCAGTACTTC. It encodes CSANSGDRDWYEQYF.

This clonotype was found many times. The V gene is TRBV6-1, the J gene TRBJ1-4; maybe TRBD1 (6 bases). Trimming took off 4 bases at V and 8 bases at J, with 20 bases between the two ends. This CDR3 spans 16 amino acids. Germline V gives CDR1 MNHNS, CDR2 SASEGT. CDR3 protein: CASSGTSTGKREKLFF. CDR3 DNA sequence: TGTGCCAGCAGTGGAACCTCGACAGGAAAGAGGGAAAAACTGTTTTTT.

This clonotype was recorded many times. The chain links TRBV3-1 to TRBJ1-5, with no clear D. The CDR3 runs 14 residues. The V gene's germline CDR1 is LGHDT and CDR2 YNNKEL (reference sequence). V lost 4 bases and J lost 2, with 9 bases in between. CDR3 loop: CASSPEGRNQPQHF. The DNA for the CDR3 is TGTGCCAGCAGCCCGGAAGGCCGCAATCAGCCCCAGCATTTT.

There are many counts of this clonotype. The chain links TRBV29-1 to TRBJ2-3; 7 nucleotides match TRBD1. CDR3 size: 16 residues. Germline loops: CDR1 SQVTM, CDR2 ANQGSEA. Written as DNA, the CDR3 is TGCAGTTCTCTGTCCCCCCGACAGGGAGGCACAGATACGCAGTATTTT. Encoded protein: CSSLSPRQGGTDTQYF.

This clonotype was seen repeatedly, ten times or more. The chain couples TRBV5-8 to TRBJ1-1; 7 bases align to TRBD1. V dropped 5 bases and J dropped 1; count of bases not matched to a gene: 11. CDR1 and CDR2 from the germline V gene are SGHTS and YDEGEE. The CDR3 loop spans 16 amino acids. This CDR3 reads CASSSPPGQKNTEAFF. CDR3 in DNA: TGTGCCAGCAGTTCGCCGCCGGGACAGAAGAACACTGAAGCTTTCTTT.